The 32 T cell receptor beta chains given below trace back to one sample, sequenced in a study of T-cell memory formation after mild COVID-19. TCRdb redid the calling of the 5' RACE reads with MiXCR, one entry per CDR3 protein. The sample comprises roughly 100,000 distinct CDR3 sequences, about 13% of which are singletons, and 25% to 35% rests with the top ten. The sequenced material came from PBMCs or a T cell subset sorted from them (not recorded which). Receptors were obtained from an adult woman who had mild COVID-19 (a few samples of this study predate the infection). Cell type and time point are not known.

The rearrangement links TRBV5-1 to TRBJ1-2, with D possibly being TRBD1 (5 bases). Germline V gene data show CDR1 as SGHRS and CDR2 as YFSETQ. Trimming removed 1 base at V and 4 bases at J, with 8 bases between. This CDR3 region has 13 residues. CDR3 protein: CASSLNRLYGYTF. In nucleotides, the CDR3 is TGCGCCAGCAGCTTGAACAGGCTCTATGGCTACACCTTC.

This chain joins TRBV24-1 and TRBJ2-7, with 7 bases matching TRBD2. V lost 9 bases to trimming and J lost 0 bases; unmatched junction nucleotides: 10. CDR1 and CDR2 from the germline V gene are KGHDR and SFDVKD. This CDR3 region has 15 residues. Here the CDR3 reads CATGTWEGNSYEQYF. CDR3 DNA: TGTGCCACCGGGACCTGGGAGGGCAACTCCTACGAGCAGTACTTC.

This clonotype was observed a few times. The CDR3 region has the DNA TGTGCCAGCTTCAGCACAGATACGCAGTATTTT. Translation: CASFSTDTQYF. The chain joins TRBV21-1 to TRBJ2-3. TRBV21-1 is reported as a pseudogene. This CDR3 has 11 amino acids.

This clonotype came up many times. The chain links TRBV4-3 to TRBJ1-5; possible D gene TRBD1, 5 bases. Trimming removed 0 bases at V and 1 base at J, with 13 bases between. This CDR3 has 17 residues. Germline V gives CDR1 LGHNA, CDR2 YSLEER. CDR3 coding DNA: TGCGCCAGCAGCCAAGATCGGGCGCCAGGGAGCAATCAGCCCCAGCATTTT. Residues: CASSQDRAPGSNQPQHF.

V is TRBV11-2 and J is TRBJ1-2, with 9 bases matching TRBD1. The V gene's germline CDR1 is SGHAT and CDR2 FQNNGV. Trimming took 3 bases from V and 6 from J; bases not matched to a gene: 17. The CDR3 loop spans 18 amino acids. The CDR3, as DNA: TGTGCCAGCAGCTTTACTTATCCCGGGACAGGGAGTGACGATGGCTACACCTTC. As protein: CASSFTYPGTGSDDGYTF.

This clonotype was observed a handful of times. The chain couples TRBV7-3 to TRBJ2-5, with 7 bases lining up with TRBD1. The CDR3 has 14 amino acids. Germline loops: CDR1 SGHTA, CDR2 FQGTGA. The J segment lost 4 bases and the V segment lost 0 bases, leaving 2 bases of the junction unmatched. CDR3 nucleotide sequence: TGTGCCAGCAGCTTAACAGGGGGCACAGAGACCCAGTACTTC. The encoded protein is CASSLTGGTETQYF.

The J gene is TRBJ2-5, the V gene TRBV29-1; 9 nucleotides line up with TRBD1. Germline lookup yields CDR1 SQVTM and CDR2 ANQGSEA. V lost 5 bases and J lost 4; bases outside the gene matches: 8. The CDR3 has 14 residues. The CDR3, as DNA: TGCAGCGTTTCAGGACAGGGGTCCTTAGAGACCCAGTACTTC. It is translated as CSVSGQGSLETQYF.

The chain is built from TRBV6-6 and TRBJ2-1; 7 nucleotides align to TRBD2. In germline, CDR1 is MNHNY, CDR2 SVGAGI (reference sequence). The trim removed 7 bases at V and 4 bases at J, leaving 7 bases unmatched. The CDR3 extends over 14 amino acids. The CDR3 bases are TGTGCCAGCAAAAAGACTAGCTGGTACAATGAGCAGTTCTTC. Translation gives CASKKTSWYNEQFF.

The chain couples TRBV9 to TRBJ2-2; 8 bases align to TRBD1. V lost 3 bases and J lost 5; bases outside the gene matches: 6. Germline assignment: CDR1 SGDLS and CDR2 YYNGEE. The CDR3 has 15 amino acids. The CDR3, as DNA: TGTGCCAGCAGCGCCGCCGGGACAGGAACCGGGGAGCTGTTTTTT. It translates to CASSAAGTGTGELFF.

The chain couples TRBV7-8 to TRBJ2-1; 7 bases are shared with TRBD2. This CDR3 spans 13 amino acids. The J segment lost 8 bases and the V segment lost 7 bases, leaving 8 bases of the junction unmatched. Germline CDR1 is SGHVS and CDR2 is FQNEAQ. The CDR3 loop is CASTLGSGDEQFF. The CDR3 DNA is TGTGCCAGCACCCTAGGGAGCGGGGATGAGCAGTTCTTC.

V gene TRBV7-6 combines with J gene TRBJ2-1, with D unclear. V gave up 5 bases and J gave up 10 bases, with 18 bases separating them. The CDR3 has 14 residues. Germline V lookup: CDR1 SGHVS, CDR2 FNYEAQ. CDR3 DNA: TGTGCCAGCAGCCTGGCGGTCTCCTCTATGGAGCAGTTCTTC. This codes for CASSLAVSSMEQFF.

V is TRBV7-2 and J is TRBJ2-3; 12 positions agree with TRBD2. J lost 2 bases, V lost 4 bases, and 10 bases had no gene match. This CDR3 region has 18 residues. Germline CDR1 reads SGHTA; CDR2 reads FQGNSA. CDR3: CASSSRTSGRPFTDTQYF. In nucleotides, the CDR3 is TGTGCCAGCAGCTCCCGAACTAGCGGGAGGCCTTTCACAGATACGCAGTATTTT. The full variable domain, in which reference TRBV7-2 and TRBJ2-3 provide the parts outside the CDR3, is GAGVSQSPSNKVTEKGKDVELRCDPISGHTALYWYRQSLGQGLEFLIYFQGNSAPDKSGLPSDRFSAERTGGSVSTLTIQRTQQEDSAVYLCASSSRTSGRPFTDTQYFGPGTRLTVL.

The V call is TRBV7-9, the J call TRBJ2-1; 9 positions agree with TRBD1. J gave up 4 bases and V 1 base, and 20 bases lay outside the gene matches. Germline values: CDR1 SEHNR, CDR2 FQNEAQ (reference sequence). This CDR3 contains 21 residues. The CDR3 sequence is CASSLDRPETGGGPLYNEQFF. The CDR3 coding sequence is TGTGCCAGCAGCTTAGATCGTCCCGAGACAGGGGGGGGACCTTTATACAATGAGCAGTTCTTC.

This chain uses TRBV12-3 or TRBV12-4 with TRBJ2-7; D is ambiguous. Trimming cost V 3 bases and J 5 bases, with 11 bases left between them. This CDR3 has 13 amino acids. The CDR3 is CASSFPGRDEQYF. DNA for the CDR3: TGTGCCAGCAGTTTCCCCGGACGAGACGAGCAGTACTTC.

The rearrangement joins TRBV9 to TRBJ2-7; D may be TRBD1 or TRBD2 (5 bases each). Per the germline V gene, CDR1 is SGDLS and CDR2 is YYNGEE. CDR3 length equals 13 residues. Deletions cut 0 bases from V and 5 bases from J, with 9 bases between. The CDR3 coding sequence is TGTGCCAGCAGCGTAGGGGGGTTCGACGAGCAGTACTTC. It translates to CASSVGGFDEQYF. Together with reference TRBV9 and TRBJ2-7, the CDR3 gives the full variable domain: DSGVTQTPKHLITATGQRVTLRCSPRSGDLSVYWYQQSLDQGLQFLIQYYNGEERAKGNILERFSAQQFPDLHSELNLSSLELGDSALYFCASSVGGFDEQYFGPGTRLTVT.

The chain combines TRBV6-5 with TRBJ2-2, with 12 bases matching TRBD2. Germline-derived CDR1 and CDR2 are MNHEY and SVGAGI. The junction had 5 bases not matched to a gene; V was cut back by 2 bases and J by 4 bases. The CDR3 loop spans 17 amino acids. Here the CDR3 DNA reads TGTGCCAGCAGTTACCTCGGACTAGCGGGAAGCACCGGGGAGCTGTTTTTT. Protein product: CASSYLGLAGSTGELFF.

There are a few counts of this clonotype. The gene calls are TRBV2 and TRBJ2-3, with TRBD2 matching over 8 bases. This CDR3 region has 15 residues. Germline V gives CDR1 SNHLY, CDR2 FYNNEI. V lost 4 bases, J lost 2 bases, and 5 bases stayed unmatched. The CDR3 coding sequence is TGTGCCAGCAGTGGGCGGGGGGCTACCACAGATACGCAGTATTTT. This codes for CASSGRGATTDTQYF.

The J gene is TRBJ2-1, the V gene TRBV14; no firm D call. CDR3 length: 13 residues. V was pared by 4 bases and J by 3 bases, with 7 bases between. CDR1 is SGHDN, CDR2 FVKESK, per germline. This CDR3 reads CASSPPDYNEQFF. The CDR3 DNA sequence: TGTGCCAGCAGCCCCCCCGACTACAATGAGCAGTTCTTC.

This clonotype was found once. The CDR3 loop is CASSDLQGLANYGYTF. In nucleotides, the CDR3 is TGTGCCAGCAGTGATTTACAGGGTCTGGCTAACTATGGCTACACCTTC. J is TRBJ1-2 and V is TRBV6-1, with D tentatively TRBD1 (6 bases). The CDR3 totals 16 residues. V lost 3 bases, J lost 0 bases, and 14 bases lay in between. The germline CDR1 and CDR2 sequences are MNHNS and SASEGT.

This clonotype was counted many times. The chain links TRBV4-1 to TRBJ2-1; 8 positions match TRBD1. CDR1 is MGHRA and CDR2 is YSYEKL in the germline V gene. The trim removed 3 bases at V and 5 bases at J, leaving 0 bases unmatched. CDR3 size: 13 residues. CDR3 protein: CASSQTGDNEQFF. The CDR3 DNA follows: TGCGCCAGCAGCCAGACAGGGGACAATGAGCAGTTCTTC.

The chain employs TRBV27 and TRBJ1-1; 10 positions agree with TRBD1. CDR3 length: 16 residues. Germline-derived CDR1 and CDR2 are MNHEY and SMNVEV (reference sequence). V shed 4 bases and J 5 bases; nucleotides not matched to a gene: 10. CDR3 sequence (DNA): TGTGCCAGCAGTTCTTTACCGGACAGGGGGGAGACTGAAGCTTTCTTT. Translation gives CASSSLPDRGETEAFF.

The chain employs TRBV28 and TRBJ2-7; 7 positions agree with TRBD2. The trim removed 3 bases at V and 1 base at J, leaving 6 bases unmatched. Germline CDR1 and CDR2: MDHEN and SYDVKM. The CDR3 sequence is 15 residues long. The DNA of the CDR3 is TGTGCCAGCAGTTTCAGGAGCGGGGCTTCCTACGAGCAGTACTTC. As protein: CASSFRSGASYEQYF.

This chain joins TRBV9 and TRBJ1-1; a weak D match, TRBD1 (5 bases). The CDR3 is 12 amino acids. Trimming cost V 0 bases and J 8 bases, with 8 bases left between them. Per germline, CDR1 SGDLS and CDR2 YYNGEE. The CDR3 loop is CASSVVAGEAFF. The CDR3 region has the DNA TGTGCCAGCAGCGTAGTTGCAGGGGAAGCTTTCTTT.

The rearrangement links TRBV7-9 to TRBJ2-1; D uncertain. The CDR3 extends over 13 amino acids. The V gene's germline CDR1 is SEHNR and CDR2 FQNEAQ (reference sequence). The V and J ends lost 2 bases and 8 bases respectively, with 10 bases between them. CDR3 amino acids: CASSLPSGYEQFF. The CDR3 region has the DNA TGTGCCAGCAGCTTACCCTCTGGTTATGAGCAGTTCTTC.

The chain employs TRBV4-2 and TRBJ2-7, with 9 positions matching TRBD2. Per germline, CDR1 LGHNA and CDR2 YNFKEQ. After removal of 3 bases from V and 2 bases from J, the junction contained 2 bases not matched to a gene. CDR3 size: 14 residues. CDR3 sequence reads: CASSQIAGAYEQYF. CDR3 nucleotide sequence: TGTGCCAGCAGCCAGATAGCGGGGGCCTACGAGCAGTACTTC.

This clonotype was seen a few times. This chain joins TRBV9 and TRBJ1-2; no definite D call. CDR3 length: 11 amino acids. Germline V gene sequence: CDR1 SGDLS, CDR2 YYNGEE. Deletions cut 5 bases from V and 6 bases from J, with 8 bases between. CDR3 DNA sequence: TGTGCCAGCAGGGACCTGGATGGCTACACCTTC. This translates into CASRDLDGYTF.

This clonotype was picked up many times. The rearrangement joins TRBV2 to TRBJ2-5, with D perhaps given as TRBD1 or TRBD2 (5 bases each). This CDR3 has 12 amino acids. Trimming removed 8 bases from V and 5 bases from J, with 12 bases in between. In germline, CDR1 is SNHLY, CDR2 FYNNEI. This CDR3 is CASESEGETQYF. For the CDR3, the DNA is TGTGCCAGCGAGTCTGAGGGGGAGACCCAGTACTTC. Combining the CDR3 with reference TRBV2 and TRBJ2-5 gives the whole variable domain EPEVTQTPSHQVTQMGQEVILRCVPISNHLYFYWYRQILGQKVEFLVSFYNNEISEKSEIFDDQFSVERPDGSNFTLKIRSTKLEDSAMYFCASESEGETQYFGPGTRLLVL.

The chain has TRBV7-6 and TRBJ1-1; 7 bases map to TRBD1. This CDR3 contains 15 residues. The V gene's germline CDR1 is SGHVS and CDR2 FNYEAQ. V shed 5 bases, J shed 2 bases, and the junction held 8 bases outside the gene matches. For the CDR3, the DNA is TGTGCCAGCAGCCCATTATGGACAGGCAACACTGAAGCTTTCTTT. Its protein product is CASSPLWTGNTEAFF. The whole variable domain, remainder taken from reference TRBV7-6 and TRBJ1-1, is GAGVSQSPRYKVTKRGQDVALRCDPISGHVSLYWYRQALGQGPEFLTYFNYEAQQDKSGLPNDRFSAERPEGSISTLTIQRTEQRDSAMYRCASSPLWTGNTEAFFGQGTRLTVV.

The chain carries TRBV5-6 and TRBJ2-1; D not certain. CDR3 length: 12 residues. V lost 4 bases, J lost 8 bases, and 10 bases lay in between. Germline-derived CDR1 and CDR2 are SGHDT and YYEEEE. The CDR3 nucleotides are TGTGCCAGCAGCCCGAACTCCCATGAGCAGTTCTTC. It is translated as CASSPNSHEQFF.

The chain combines TRBV5-6 with TRBJ2-1; D is perhaps TRBD1 (6 bases). CDR1 is SGHDT, CDR2 YYEEEE, per germline. The CDR3 runs 14 residues. V was cut by 0 bases and J by 3 bases, with 7 bases left in between. CDR3 coding DNA: TGTGCCAGCAGCTTGGCAGGGGACTACAATGAGCAGTTCTTC. Translated: CASSLAGDYNEQFF.

The chain joins TRBV6-1 to TRBJ2-1; TRBD1 aligns across 12 bases. Losses at the gene ends were 4 bases for V and 7 bases for J; bases not matched to a gene: 8. CDR3 size: 16 residues. Germline CDR1 MNHNS, CDR2 SASEGT. The DNA of the CDR3 is TGTGCCAGCAGTGGGTACCGGGACAGGGGGCAAAATGAGCAGTTCTTC. Translating gives CASSGYRDRGQNEQFF.

This clonotype was recorded a few times. V is TRBV7-9 and J is TRBJ1-1; D uncertain. V was cut by 7 bases and J by 4 bases, with 13 bases left in between. From germline, CDR1 is SEHNR and CDR2 FQNEAQ (reference sequence). The CDR3 is 13 residues long. The DNA for the CDR3 is TGTGCCAGCACCCGGTTTGAATTCACTGAAGCTTTCTTT. It yields the protein CASTRFEFTEAFF.